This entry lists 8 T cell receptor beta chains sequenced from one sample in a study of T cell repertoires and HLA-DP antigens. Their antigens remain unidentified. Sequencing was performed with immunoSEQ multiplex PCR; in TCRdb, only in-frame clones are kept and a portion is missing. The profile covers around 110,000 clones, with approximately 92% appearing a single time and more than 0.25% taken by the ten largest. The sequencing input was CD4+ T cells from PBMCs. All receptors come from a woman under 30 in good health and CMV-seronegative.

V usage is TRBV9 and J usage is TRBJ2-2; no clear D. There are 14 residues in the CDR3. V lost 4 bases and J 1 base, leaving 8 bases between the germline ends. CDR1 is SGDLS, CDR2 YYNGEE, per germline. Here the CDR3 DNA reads TGTGCCAGCAGCCCACAACGGAACACCGGGGAGCTGTTTTTT. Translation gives CASSPQRNTGELFF.

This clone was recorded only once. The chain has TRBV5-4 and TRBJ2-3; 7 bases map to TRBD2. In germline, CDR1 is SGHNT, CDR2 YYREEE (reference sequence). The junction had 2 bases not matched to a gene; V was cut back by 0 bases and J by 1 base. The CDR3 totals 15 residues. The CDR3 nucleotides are TGTGCCAGCAGCTTGGGGCTAGCGGGCACAGATACGCAGTATTTT. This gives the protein CASSLGLAGTDTQYF.

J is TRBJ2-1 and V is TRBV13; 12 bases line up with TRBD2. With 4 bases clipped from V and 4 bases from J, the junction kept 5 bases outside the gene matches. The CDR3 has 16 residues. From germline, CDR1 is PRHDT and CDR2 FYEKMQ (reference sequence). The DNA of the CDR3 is TGTGCCAGCAGCTCCCTAGCGGGGGGGCCGTACAATGAGCAGTTCTTC. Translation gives CASSSLAGGPYNEQFF. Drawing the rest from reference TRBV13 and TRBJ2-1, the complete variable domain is AAGVIQSPRHLIKEKRETATLKCYPIPRHDTVYWYQQGPGQDPQFLISFYEKMQSDKGSIPDRFSAQQFSDYHSELNMSSLELGDSALYFCASSSLAGGPYNEQFFGPGTRLTVL.

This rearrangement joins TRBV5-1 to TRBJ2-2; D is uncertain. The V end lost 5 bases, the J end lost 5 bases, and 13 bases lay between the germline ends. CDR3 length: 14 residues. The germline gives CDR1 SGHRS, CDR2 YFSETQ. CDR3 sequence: CASRPIRQTGELFF. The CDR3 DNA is TGCGCCAGCAGGCCAATTCGTCAGACCGGGGAGCTGTTTTTT.

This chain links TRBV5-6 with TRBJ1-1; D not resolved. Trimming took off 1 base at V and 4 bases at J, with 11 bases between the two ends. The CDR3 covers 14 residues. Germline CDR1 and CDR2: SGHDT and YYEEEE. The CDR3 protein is CASSLRPGGTEAFF. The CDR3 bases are TGTGCCAGCAGCTTGAGGCCGGGAGGCACTGAAGCTTTCTTT.

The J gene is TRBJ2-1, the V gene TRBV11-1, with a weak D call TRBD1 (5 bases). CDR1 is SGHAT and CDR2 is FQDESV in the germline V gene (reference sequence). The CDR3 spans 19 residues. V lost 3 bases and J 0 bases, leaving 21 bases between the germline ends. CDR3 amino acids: CASSFPLWKQVLSYNEQFF. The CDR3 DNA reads TGTGCCAGCAGCTTCCCCCTTTGGAAACAGGTCCTCTCCTACAATGAGCAGTTCTTC.

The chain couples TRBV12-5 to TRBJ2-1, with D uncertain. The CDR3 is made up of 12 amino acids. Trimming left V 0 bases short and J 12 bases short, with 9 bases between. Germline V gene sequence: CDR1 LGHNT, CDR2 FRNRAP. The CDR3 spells CASGLVEATQFF. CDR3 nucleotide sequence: TGTGCTAGTGGTTTGGTAGAAGCGACGCAGTTCTTC. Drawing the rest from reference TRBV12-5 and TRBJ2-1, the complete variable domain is DARVTQTPRHKVTEMGQEVTMRCQPILGHNTVFWYRQTMMQGLELLAYFRNRAPLDDSGMPKDRFSAEMPDATLATLKIQPSEPRDSAVYFCASGLVEATQFFGPGTRLTVL.

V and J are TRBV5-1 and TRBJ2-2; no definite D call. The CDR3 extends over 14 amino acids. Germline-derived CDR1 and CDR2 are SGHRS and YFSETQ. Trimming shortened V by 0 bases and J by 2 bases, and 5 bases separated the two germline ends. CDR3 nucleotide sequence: TGCGCCAGCAGCTTGGGTGTAAACACCGGGGAGCTGTTTTTT. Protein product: CASSLGVNTGELFF. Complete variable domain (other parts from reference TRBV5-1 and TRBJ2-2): KAGVTQTPRYLIKTRGQQVTLSCSPISGHRSVSWYQQTPGQGLQFLFEYFSETQRNKGNFPGRFSGRQFSNSRSEMNVSTLELGDSALYLCASSLGVNTGELFFGEGSRLTVL.